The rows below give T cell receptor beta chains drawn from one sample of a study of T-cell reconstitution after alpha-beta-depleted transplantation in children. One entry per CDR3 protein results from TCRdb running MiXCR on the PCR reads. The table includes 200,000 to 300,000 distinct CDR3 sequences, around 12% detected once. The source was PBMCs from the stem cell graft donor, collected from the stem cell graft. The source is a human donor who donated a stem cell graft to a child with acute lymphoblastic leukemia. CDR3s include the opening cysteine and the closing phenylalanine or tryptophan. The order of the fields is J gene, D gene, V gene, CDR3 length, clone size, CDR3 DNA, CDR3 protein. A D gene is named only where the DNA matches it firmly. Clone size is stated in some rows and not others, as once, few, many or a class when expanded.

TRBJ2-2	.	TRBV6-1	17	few	TGTGCCAGCAGGCATGACCCTGGGGGTGCCCACGGCGGGGAGCTGTTTTTT	CASRHDPGGAHGGELFF
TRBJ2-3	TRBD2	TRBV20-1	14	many	TGCAGAAGAGTCAGCGGGAGTCGCACAGATACGCAGTATTTT	CRRVSGSRTDTQYF
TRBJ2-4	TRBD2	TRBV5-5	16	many	TGTGCCAGCAGCTTGAACGGGGGGGCAGCCAAAAACATTCAGTACTTC	CASSLNGGAAKNIQYF
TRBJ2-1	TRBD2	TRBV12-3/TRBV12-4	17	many	TGTGCCAGCAGTCCAACCCCTTTCGGGAGGGCCTACAATGAGCAGTTCTTC	CASSPTPFGRAYNEQFF
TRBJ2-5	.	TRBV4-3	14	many	TGCGCCAGCAGCCAAGATGAAGGGGGAGAGACCCAGTACTTC	CASSQDEGGETQYF
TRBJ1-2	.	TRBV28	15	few	TGTGCCAGCAGCCCGTCCACGGCCGCCCTCTATGGCTACACCTTC	CASSPSTAALYGYTF
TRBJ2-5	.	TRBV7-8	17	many	TGTGCCAGCAGCTTACTTCTTCTTGGAGTGAACCAAGAGACCCAGTACTTC	CASSLLLLGVNQETQYF
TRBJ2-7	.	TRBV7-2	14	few	TGTGCCAGCAGCTTAGCGCTAGGGCCCTACGAGCAGTACTTC	CASSLALGPYEQYF
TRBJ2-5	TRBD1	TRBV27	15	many	TGTGCCAGCAGTGATTGGACAGGGCGGCAAGAGACCCAGTACTTC	CASSDWTGRQETQYF
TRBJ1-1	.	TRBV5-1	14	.	TGCGCCAGCAGCTTGGTACACAGGAACACTGAAGCTTTCTTT	CASSLVHRNTEAFF
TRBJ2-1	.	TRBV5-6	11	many	TGTGCCAGCAGCCAGGGACCTCGAGGAATCTTC	CASSQGPRGIF
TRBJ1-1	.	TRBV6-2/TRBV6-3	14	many	TGTGCCAGCATTCGACTCCTTATGAACACTGAAGCTTTCTTT	CASIRLLMNTEAFF
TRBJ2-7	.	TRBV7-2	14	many	TGTGCCAGCAGCTTAATAGGGGATTCGTACGAGCAGTACTTC	CASSLIGDSYEQYF
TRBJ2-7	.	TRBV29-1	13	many	TGCAGCGTTGAATGGGGATTGGATTACGAGCAGTACTTC	CSVEWGLDYEQYF
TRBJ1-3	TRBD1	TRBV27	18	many	TGTGCCAGCAGTCTCTACTCCGGGACAGGGAGCTCTGGAAACACCATATATTTT	CASSLYSGTGSSGNTIYF
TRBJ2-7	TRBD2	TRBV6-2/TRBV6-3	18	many	TGTGCCAGCAGCCGACAGACTAGCGGGCCGGCAATCTCCTACGAGCAGTACTTC	CASSRQTSGPAISYEQYF
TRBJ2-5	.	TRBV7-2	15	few	TGTGCCAGCAGTCCCTCGACTCCGATAGGGGAGACCCAGTACTTC	CASSPSTPIGETQYF
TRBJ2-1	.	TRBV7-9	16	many	TGTGCCAGCAGACCCCGCGGAGGGAGTCCTTTCAATGAGCAGTTCTTC	CASRPRGGSPFNEQFF
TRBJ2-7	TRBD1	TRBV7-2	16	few	TGTGCCAGCAGCACCTGGGACAGACCCCGCGCCGGCGAGCAGTACTTC	CASSTWDRPRAGEQYF
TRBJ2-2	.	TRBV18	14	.	TGTGCCAGCTCTGATCCGTGGGGCACCGGGGAGCTGTTTTTT	CASSDPWGTGELFF
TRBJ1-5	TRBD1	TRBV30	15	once	TGTGCCTGGAGTGTAAGCGACAGGGTGTATCAGCCCCAGCATTTT	CAWSVSDRVYQPQHF
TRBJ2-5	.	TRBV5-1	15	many	TGCGCCAGCAGCTTTGATGACAGTATAGGAGAGACCCAGTACTTC	CASSFDDSIGETQYF
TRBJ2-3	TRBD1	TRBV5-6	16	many	TGTGCCAGCAGCCGTCGCCGGGACAGGCTCCAGGATACGCAGTATTTT	CASSRRRDRLQDTQYF
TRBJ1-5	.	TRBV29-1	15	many	TGCAGCGTTGTTTTGGGGGGGGCGCGCGGTCAGCCCCAGCATTTT	CSVVLGGARGQPQHF
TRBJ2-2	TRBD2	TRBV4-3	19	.	TGCGCCAGCAGCCAAGAGCCCGGGACTAGCGGGGGGGCGGCCGGGGAGCTGTTTTTT	CASSQEPGTSGGAAGELFF
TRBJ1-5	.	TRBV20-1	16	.	TGCAGTGCTAGATTGCCAGGGAGTACAAGCAATCAGCCCCAGCATTTT	CSARLPGSTSNQPQHF
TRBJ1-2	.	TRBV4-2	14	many	TGTGCCAGCAGCCATTTGGAACCCCGTGAGGGCTACACCTTC	CASSHLEPREGYTF
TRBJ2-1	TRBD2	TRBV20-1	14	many	TGCAGTGCTAGTCTAGCGGGAGGGGTCAATGAGCAGTTCTTC	CSASLAGGVNEQFF
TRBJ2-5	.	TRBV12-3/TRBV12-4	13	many	TGTGCCAGCAGTTTCAGGGTGGGAGAGACCCAGTACTTC	CASSFRVGETQYF
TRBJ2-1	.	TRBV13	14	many	TGTGCCAGCAGCTGGGGGTCCACCTACAATGAGCAGTTCTTC	CASSWGSTYNEQFF
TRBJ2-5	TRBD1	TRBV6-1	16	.	TGTGCCAGCACACTGTCCGGAGGCAGGGGGCTAGAGACCCAGTACTTC	CASTLSGGRGLETQYF
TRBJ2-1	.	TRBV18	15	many	TGTGCCAGCTCACCGGCAAGCCTAAGGGGGAATGAGCAGTTCTTC	CASSPASLRGNEQFF
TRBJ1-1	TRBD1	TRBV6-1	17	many	TGTGCCAGCAGGCACATTCCCAGGACAGGGGCAAACACTGAAGCTTTCTTT	CASRHIPRTGANTEAFF
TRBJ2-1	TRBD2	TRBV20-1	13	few	TGCAGTGCTAGAGTCGGGGGGGGTGGGGAGCAGTTCTTC	CSARVGGGGEQFF
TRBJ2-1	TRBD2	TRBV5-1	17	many	TGCGCCAGCAGCTTGCATGCGGTAGCGGGGGCATACAATGAGCAGTTCTTC	CASSLHAVAGAYNEQFF
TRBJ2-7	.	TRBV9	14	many	TGTGCCAGCAGCCCCCCCGACAGTCCCTACGAGCAGTACTTC	CASSPPDSPYEQYF
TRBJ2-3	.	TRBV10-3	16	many	TGTGCCATCAGTGAGGCGGATGGAGGGTACACAGATACGCAGTATTTT	CAISEADGGYTDTQYF
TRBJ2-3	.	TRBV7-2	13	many	TGTGCCAGCACCTCGGACCACACAGATACGCAGTATTTT	CASTSDHTDTQYF
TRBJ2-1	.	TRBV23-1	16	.	TGCGCCAGCAGTCAATCCCACTCAGGGACCCACAATGAGCAGTTCTTC	CASSQSHSGTHNEQFF
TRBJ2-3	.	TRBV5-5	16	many	TGTGCCAGCAGCGGGGGTCCCTTGTGGAGCACAGATACGCAGTATTTT	CASSGGPLWSTDTQYF
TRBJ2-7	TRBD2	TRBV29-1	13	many	TGCAGCATAAGACTAGCGGGGAACTACGAGCAGTACTTC	CSIRLAGNYEQYF
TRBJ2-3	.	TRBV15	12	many	TGTGCCACCAGCACTGATACCACTACGCAGTATTTT	CATSTDTTTQYF
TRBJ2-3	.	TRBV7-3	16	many	TGTGCCAGCAGCCCCTGGACTACCGGGGTCACAGATACGCAGTATTTT	CASSPWTTGVTDTQYF
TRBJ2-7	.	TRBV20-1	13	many	TGCAGTGCTAGCTCTGGGGCCTCCTACGAGCAGTACTTC	CSASSGASYEQYF
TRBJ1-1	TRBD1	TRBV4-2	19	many	TGTGCCAGCAGGTCTAGGACAGGCCCCGAGTTGACAATATCCGCTGAAGCTTTCTTT	CASRSRTGPELTISAEAFF
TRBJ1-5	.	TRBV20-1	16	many	TGCAGTGCTAGAGATCCAGGGTGGAATGGCAATCAGCCCCAGCATTTT	CSARDPGWNGNQPQHF
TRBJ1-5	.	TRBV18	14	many	TGTGCCAGCTCACCTGGGACTGCCCATCAGCCCCAGCATTTT	CASSPGTAHQPQHF
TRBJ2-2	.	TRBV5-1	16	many	TGCGCCAGCCGGCGACCCGGGGGAAAGAACACCGGGGAGCTGTTTTTT	CASRRPGGKNTGELFF
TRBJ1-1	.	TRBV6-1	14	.	TGTGCCAGCAGCCGCGCTAGGGAGGGAACTGAAGCTTTCTTT	CASSRAREGTEAFF
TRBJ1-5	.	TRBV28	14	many	TGTGCCAGCAGTTTGTGGGGGGCTGATCAGCCCCAGCATTTT	CASSLWGADQPQHF
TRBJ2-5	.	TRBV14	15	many	TGTGCCAGCAGCCAACCCGGACTATTACAAGAGACCCAGTACTTC	CASSQPGLLQETQYF
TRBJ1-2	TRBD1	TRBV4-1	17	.	TGTGCCAGCAGCCCTGGACAGGGGGGTTTGATCGTCTATGGCTACACCTTC	CASSPGQGGLIVYGYTF
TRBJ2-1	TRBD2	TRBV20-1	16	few	TGCAGTGCACCCATGCGGGGCGGGAGCTCCTACAATGAGCAGTTCTTC	CSAPMRGGSSYNEQFF
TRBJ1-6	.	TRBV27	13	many	TGTGCCAGCAGTTTATCCACGTGGCAGGCCCTCCACTTT	CASSLSTWQALHF
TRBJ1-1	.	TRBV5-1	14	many	TGCGCCAGCAGCACAGACGCGAAGAACACTGAAGCTTTCTTT	CASSTDAKNTEAFF
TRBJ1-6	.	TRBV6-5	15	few	TGTGCCAGCACCAAACAAGCCACTGCTTCCTCACCCCTCCACTTT	CASTKQATASSPLHF
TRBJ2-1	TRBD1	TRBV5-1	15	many	TGCGCCAGCAGCTCAGACCTGACAGGGAGCGATGAGCAGTTCTTC	CASSSDLTGSDEQFF
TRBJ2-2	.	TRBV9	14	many	TGTGCCAGCAGCGCCGACAGAGGATACGGGGAGCTGTTTTTT	CASSADRGYGELFF
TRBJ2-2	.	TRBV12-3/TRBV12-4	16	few	TGTGCCAGCAGTTCCGAGGAGACAGAGTGGGGCGGGGAGCTGTTTTTT	CASSSEETEWGGELFF